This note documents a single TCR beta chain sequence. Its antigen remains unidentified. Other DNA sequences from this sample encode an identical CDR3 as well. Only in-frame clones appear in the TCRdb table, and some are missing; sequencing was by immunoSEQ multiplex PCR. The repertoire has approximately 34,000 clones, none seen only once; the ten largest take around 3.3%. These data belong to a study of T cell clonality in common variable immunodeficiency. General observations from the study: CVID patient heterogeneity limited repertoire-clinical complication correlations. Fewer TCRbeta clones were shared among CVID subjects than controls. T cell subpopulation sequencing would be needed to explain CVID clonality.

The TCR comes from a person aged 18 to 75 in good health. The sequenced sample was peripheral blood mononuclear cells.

CDR3: CSATGGDQPQHF. Incomplete CDR3 DNA: TGCAGTGCTACAGGGGGCGATCAGCCC. The gene calls are TRBV20-1 and TRBJ1-5, with 8 nucleotides matching TRBD1. The CDR3 end is not reached by the read, which stops 3 residues before it; the germline J gene fills it in. This CDR3 is built from 12 residues. Germline V lookup: CDR1 DFQATT, CDR2 SNEGSKA (reference sequence). V shed 4 bases and J 5 bases; nucleotides not matched to a gene: 1.